Described below is a single T cell receptor beta chain sequence and its context. Its antigen specificity is not known. No much larger clone is present one base from it, and per-base qualities are unavailable. The cohort comprised under 700 healthy bone marrow donors. Cohort members were all nominally healthy when sampled, although unrecorded immune exposures were likely present. The donor tested CMV seronegative, placing the donor among the approximately 400 seronegative members of the cohort. Each donor provided a peripheral blood sample, and peripheral blood mononuclear cells were used for TCR beta sequencing. The Qiagen DNeasy Blood Extraction Kit was used to extract genomic DNA from the blood cell samples. The CDR3, from cysteine to phenylalanine, totals 18 residues. Only CDR3 DNA remains: 54 bases, in frame from the first base. The germline V gene (reference sequence) supplies CDR1 MNHEY and CDR2 SMNVEV.

These data come from a study of cytomegalovirus exposure and HLA in healthy donors (dated by TCRdb to about 2017). Notes on the research overall: According to an earlier analysis of 550 to 700 of the donors, about 179 million T cells yielded some 120 million unique TCR beta sequences and roughly 280 Gb of sequence data. An early release that covered about 640 HLA-typed donors contained about 300 gigabases of sequencing data and around 85 million unique TCR sequences. Of the 350 to 450 genotyped donors, approximately 83% fell in the genetic ancestry cluster associated with self-reported Caucasian donors. The study aimed to test whether signatures of past pathogen exposure could be identified by cataloging public T cell receptors. The study used immunosequencing to profile the T cell repertoires of about 670 subjects and linked those repertoires to cytomegalovirus serostatus. Besides the first cohort of 550 to 750 subjects, a separate validation cohort made up of 120 different subjects was used. To predict cytomegalovirus infection status, the study combined high-throughput TCR immunosequencing, statistical association of individual TCRs with disease status, and machine learning. A later analysis re-examined previously published TCR beta repertoires from more than 550 donors and added high-resolution HLA genotyping to investigate patterns of TCR occurrence. Rather than drawing on any new phenotypic data, the later analysis identified candidate immune exposures from TCR beta sequences and the way those sequences occurred across donors. An earlier analysis of approximately 630 of the donors applied high-throughput TCR beta sequencing to assess whether each TCR beta V gene segment acted as functional or pseudogenic. Donor age, sex, ethnicity and CMV serostatus were collected together with the repertoire data. Genome-wide SNP genotypes for about three fifths of the 666 donors were used in a later genetic analysis, which treated that subset as a discovery cohort. Every discovery cohort repertoire had been produced on one sequencing platform. Both class I and class II loci were covered by HLA typing, at four-digit resolution. Typing coverage differed by locus: A, B, C, DRB1 and DQB1 were typed in roughly 620-630 donors, DQA1 in about 510, DPA1 in 600 to 610, and DPB1 in around 490. Because of strong linkage in the cohort, roughly five DR-DQ haplotypes were treated as single units for association and clustering. Among almost 400 genotyped donors of the cohort, an average of approximately 240,000 unique TCR beta nucleotide sequences were sequenced per donor, about a sixth of them non-productive.

On the study overall, not on this receptor specifically: A further reported finding was that TCR beta sequences accurately predicted the HLA-A and HLA-B alleles for most subjects in the first cohort. Presence/absence analyses assumed roughly uniform sequencing depth across donors, an assumption that may not hold. Some IMGT-functional V segments, including TRBV6-2 and TRBV6-3, could not be distinguished by the 87-base-pair reads and were therefore excluded. At a false discovery rate of 0.05, a later analysis linked 16,951 TCR beta sequences to specific HLA alleles. Broadly in line with IMGT annotations, most TCR beta V segments showed up in productive rearrangements about 90% or about 30% of the time in an earlier analysis of under 700 of the donors. Cytomegalovirus status was reported to be diagnosed by the classifier with high specificity and sensitivity in both the original and validation cohorts. In vitro tests confirmed that a few of the cytomegalovirus-associated TCR beta chains recognize cytomegalovirus antigens. The authors suggested that the approach could potentially be extended to other disease states and immunological phenotypes. This cohort had only TCR beta chains sequenced, and the lack of alpha or paired-chain data limited which features could be detected. The only immune exposure information available for the cohort was CMV serostatus. In a later analysis, HLA-associated TCR beta chains were found to be more clonally expanded and to have lower generation probabilities than equally common non-associated chains. Linkage disequilibrium might explain the correlated functional status among segregating V segments, but an unknown experimental factor could not be excluded. In a later genetic analysis, fewer N-insertions in productive TCRs were reported among donors in an Asian-associated ancestry cluster than the roughly 670-donor mean. In a later analysis, the rate of TCR association differed among HLA loci, with DRB1 alleles having the most associated TCRs and HLA-C alleles having the fewest. The study gave a list of under 200 TCR beta chains associated with cytomegalovirus. While some public TCRs were present in many individuals, most TCR sequences turned up only very rarely across donors. An association between a missense DCLRE1C variant and V-gene and J-gene trimming of TCR beta chains was found in a later genetic analysis and replicated in an independent cohort. Because HLA typing was missing for some donors at each locus, association tests included only the typed subset. Because counts were too low, roughly 16 rarely observed V segments, including chromosome 9 orphons, were excluded from the earlier analysis of several hundred of the donors. A cluster of highly shared sequence variants was judged likely to be a technical artifact of the sequencing pipeline. According to a later analysis, parvovirus B19, influenza, CMV and Epstein-Barr virus appeared linked to several top co-occurrence clusters. According to a later analysis, most CMV-associated TCR beta chains appeared to be HLA-restricted, and the HLA associations seemed to be driven largely by CMV exposure. Assigning TCR associations to individual alleles was difficult when HLA alleles, especially DR and DQ, strongly co-occurred.

The library relied on the immunoSEQ multiplex PCR assay. For the multiplex PCR, a mixture combining 60 forward primers for TCR Vbeta segments and 13 reverse primers for TCR Jbeta segments was used. Amplification of the CDR3 region of rearranged TCR beta genes was performed with a multiplex PCR assay on genomic DNA. The amplified TCR beta libraries were sequenced on the Illumina HiSeq System as 87-base-pair reads. As for how the authors treated the data: A later analysis tallied 75 million to 85 million unique TCR beta chains across the 660 or so repertoires, and about 10 million of those chains were shared by two or more donors. Raw reads were error-corrected and collapsed into unique sequences by a nearest-neighbor algorithm in which closely related sequences were merged to remove PCR and sequencing errors. V, D and J gene segments were assigned by aligning CDR3 sequences to IMGT reference sequences. Each retained sequence needed at least a six-nucleotide match to both a V gene segment and a J gene segment. Rearrangements were classified as productive when the CDR3 lacked stop codons and remained in frame with V and J, and all other rearrangements were classified as non-productive. CDR3 was defined by IMGT convention, running from the second conserved V-encoded cysteine to the conserved J-encoded phenylalanine. In an earlier analysis of roughly 610 of the donors, sequences lacking an unambiguous match to a single V gene segment were excluded. An earlier analysis of 500 to 700 of the donors classified V segments as functional when productive rearrangements were above 56.7% and as segregating when the standard deviation between donors was above 5%. A statistical classification framework was developed to diagnose cytomegalovirus status using the catalog of TCR beta chain sequences. In a later analysis, V and J genes were assigned by comparing TCR nucleotide sequences against IMGT/GENE-DB human TR gene sequences. In a later analysis, CDR3 sequences and most-parsimonious VDJ recombination scenarios were assigned using the TCRdist pipeline. In a later analysis, each TCR beta chain was defined by its CDR3 amino acid sequence together with its V-gene family, and reads lacking a unique V-gene family were excluded. In a later analysis, around 650 highly shared, low-generation-probability nucleotide sequences were removed to address suspected cross-contamination and a sequencing artifact. A later analysis calculated a clonal expansion index for each public chain from normalized within-repertoire ranks of inferred template counts. In a later analysis, generation probabilities were computed using a VDJ recombination model fitted to out-of-frame rearrangements, and the results were checked against IGoR. A later analysis scored TCR-TCR, TCR-HLA and TCR-CMV co-occurrence with hypergeometric tests, applying a repertoire-size bias correction to TCR pairs. False discovery rates were estimated in a later analysis by permuting HLA or CMV assignments 20 times. A later analysis grouped co-occurring TCRs with DBSCAN, adding TCRdist sequence similarity when clustering within HLA-allele-positive subsets. Repertoires with fewer than 30,000 or more than 120,000 public chains, plus five repertoires with anomalous nucleotide sharing, were excluded from co-occurrence clustering. TCRdb took over this immuneACCESS table, retaining in-frame rearrangements with V and J assigned. Such tables are incomplete; in checked studies, under half of the missing clones stem from an unresolved V gene, and the remainder is unexplained. The V and J calls and clone size are taken from that table; D and trimming were inferred from the DNA. The sample contains under 70,000 clones, roughly 90% of them found a single time. Clones ranked in the top ten supply less than 2.5% of the sample.

The sequence came from a woman aged 25 to 39 in good health and CMV-seronegative. The specimen sequenced was PBMCs. The rearrangement combines TRBV27 with TRBJ1-2, and 7 bases in between align with TRBD1. CDR3 sequence: CARPAVGGRGVANYGYTF. The nucleotides are TGTGCGAGGCCAGCAGTTGGAGGCAGGGGGGTCGCTAACTATGGCTACACCTTC.